The rows below give T cell receptor beta chains drawn from one sample of a study of blood T cell repertoires in COVID-19. Using immunoSEQ multiplex PCR, the repertoire was profiled, and TCRdb retains in-frame clones only, with some absent. This sample yields 250,000 to 300,000 clones, of which around 90% are seen a single time; about 2.2% belongs to the top ten. Sequencing was performed on peripheral blood. The receptors shown here come from a woman aged 50 to 60 who had recovered from COVID-19. Each CDR3 is given with its conserved first and last residue. The order of the fields is J gene, clone size, V gene, CDR3 protein. The size entry is marked missing in some rows and otherwise reads once, few, many or a size class.

>TRBJ1-2|NA|TRBV29-1
CSAGGQNYGYTF
>TRBJ1-2|NA|TRBV3-1/TRBV3-2
CASSKAVQWIYGYTF
>TRBJ1-1|NA|TRBV4-3
CASSQGGRGSGEAFF
>TRBJ1-5|NA|TRBV4-2
CASSQDPQAGQPQHF
>TRBJ1-2|NA|TRBV30
CAWSPGTGLNYGYTF
>TRBJ2-7|NA|TRBV6-2/TRBV6-3
CASSRLAGEFEQYF
>TRBJ2-1|NA|TRBV7-9
CASSFTRTSLMHEQFF
>TRBJ2-1|NA|TRBV4-3
CASSQLAETYNEQFF
>TRBJ2-3|NA|TRBV5-1
CASSRGAAEGYTDTQYF
>TRBJ2-7|NA|TRBV18
CASCAGGPREQYF
>TRBJ2-5|NA|TRBV10-2
CASRRQGSLETQYF
>TRBJ2-1|NA|TRBV3-1/TRBV3-2
CASSQDLVLGLADDNEQFF
>TRBJ2-1|NA|TRBV11-2
CASSPQPRLAGRYNEQFF
>TRBJ1-6|NA|TRBV7-2
CASSGQGVISPLHF
>TRBJ1-2|once|TRBV30
CAWSSIGQGGYTF
>TRBJ2-7|NA|TRBV11-3
CASSLGGENEQYF
>TRBJ2-2|NA|TRBV30
CAWRKTSGRTRTDTGELFF
>TRBJ1-4|NA|TRBV6-5
CASSSRHDRNHEKLFF
>TRBJ1-4|NA|TRBV7-2
CASSLAFRRGGDEKLFF
>TRBJ1-1|NA|TRBV20-1
CSARVITEAFF
>TRBJ2-1|NA|TRBV11-1
CASSLVTGSGEQFF
>TRBJ2-7|NA|TRBV21-1
CASTKKGGSSYEQYF
>TRBJ2-3|NA|TRBV11-2
CASSPQMFQGNADTQYF
>TRBJ1-5|NA|TRBV7-2
CASSLKWSGDQPQHF
>TRBJ1-2|NA|TRBV30
CAWSERDRGRGGYTF
>TRBJ1-6|NA|TRBV5-4
CASSFTSPTVRNSPLHF
>TRBJ2-3|NA|TRBV5-6
CASSGLAGGSDTQYF
>TRBJ2-2|NA|TRBV19
CASSIGGGRAGTGELFF
>TRBJ2-7|NA|TRBV4-2
CASSQERSNEQYF
>TRBJ2-3|NA|TRBV6-6
CASRDRGFADTQYF
>TRBJ2-1|NA|TRBV5-1
CASSSGDYRLIRQFF
>TRBJ2-7|once|TRBV5-6
CASSLGQEIYEQYF
>TRBJ1-6|NA|TRBV3-1/TRBV3-2
CASRGGAYPNSPLHF
>TRBJ2-7|NA|TRBV13
CASSSPVQGQYEQYF
>TRBJ2-1|NA|TRBV11-2
CASSFSRQTPEFF
>TRBJ1-3|few|TRBV30
CAWSPTGAGNTIYF
>TRBJ2-1|NA|TRBV9
CASSSTPSSYNEQFF
>TRBJ1-2|once|TRBV6-5
CASQRGQSGYTF
>TRBJ1-1|NA|TRBV5-1
CASSLDGQLNTEAFF
>TRBJ2-3|NA|TRBV9
CASSVGATATDTQYF
>TRBJ2-2|NA|TRBV28
CASSSTSVAGELFF
>TRBJ1-3|NA|TRBV18
CASSPWRGTSSGNTIYF
>TRBJ1-1|NA|TRBV7-2
CASSPLVRGGRAFF
>TRBJ2-2|few|TRBV29-1
CSVSGGTNTGELFF